This T cell receptor beta chain comes out of a study of OX40 agonist ivuxolimab in advanced cancers. This clone was observed a single time. Here immunoSEQ multiplex PCR was the method, and the copy in TCRdb shows in-frame clones only, minus some. The sample holds around 94,000 clones, around 86% seen once. This receptor was taken from an adult with an advanced solid tumor such as melanoma, head and neck, liver or kidney cancer. The specimen comprised CD4+ or CD8+ T cells sorted from blood, sampled in a trial of the OX40 agonist ivuxolimab.

The CDR3 spells CASGQGRIQYGYTF. The CDR3 nucleotides are TGTGCTAGTGGTCAAGGACGGATTCAGTATGGCTACACCTTC. The chain combines TRBV12-5 with TRBJ1-2, with D uncertain. This CDR3 comprises 14 residues. The V gene lost 5 bases and the J gene lost 5 bases, with 15 bases spanning the gap. CDR1 is LGHNT and CDR2 is FRNRAP in the germline V gene.